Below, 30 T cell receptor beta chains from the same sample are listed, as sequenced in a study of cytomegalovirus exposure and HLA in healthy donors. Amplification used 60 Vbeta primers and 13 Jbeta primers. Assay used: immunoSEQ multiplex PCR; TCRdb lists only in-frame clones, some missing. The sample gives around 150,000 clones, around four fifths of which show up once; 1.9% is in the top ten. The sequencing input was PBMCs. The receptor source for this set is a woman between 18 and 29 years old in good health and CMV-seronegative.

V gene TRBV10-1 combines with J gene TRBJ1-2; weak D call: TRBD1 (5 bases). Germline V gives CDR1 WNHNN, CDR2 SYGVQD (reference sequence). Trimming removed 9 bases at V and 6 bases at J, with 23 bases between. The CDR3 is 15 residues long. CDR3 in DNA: TGCGCCAGGCGGGGAGGATGGGACGGGGGGAATGGCTACACCTTC. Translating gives CARRGGWDGGNGYTF.

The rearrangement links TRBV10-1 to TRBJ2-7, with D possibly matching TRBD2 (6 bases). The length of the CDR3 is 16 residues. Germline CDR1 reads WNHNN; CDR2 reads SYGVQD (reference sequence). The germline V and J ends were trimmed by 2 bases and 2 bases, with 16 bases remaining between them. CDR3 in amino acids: CASSEGPGTQTYEQYF. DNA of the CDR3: TGCGCCAGCAGTGAGGGGCCCGGGACTCAGACCTACGAGCAGTACTTC.

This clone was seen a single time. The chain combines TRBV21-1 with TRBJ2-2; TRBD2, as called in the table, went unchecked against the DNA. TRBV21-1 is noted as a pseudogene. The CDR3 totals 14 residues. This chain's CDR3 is CASSESHSTGELFF. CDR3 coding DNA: TGTGCCAGCAGTGAGAGTCATTCCACCGGGGAGCTGTTTTTT.

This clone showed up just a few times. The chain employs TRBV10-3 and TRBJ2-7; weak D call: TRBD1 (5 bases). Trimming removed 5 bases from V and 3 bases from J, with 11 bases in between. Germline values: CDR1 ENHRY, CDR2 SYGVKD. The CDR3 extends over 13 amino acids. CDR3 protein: CAISLIQGYEQYF. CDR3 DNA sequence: TGTGCCATCAGTCTTATTCAGGGCTACGAGCAGTACTTC.

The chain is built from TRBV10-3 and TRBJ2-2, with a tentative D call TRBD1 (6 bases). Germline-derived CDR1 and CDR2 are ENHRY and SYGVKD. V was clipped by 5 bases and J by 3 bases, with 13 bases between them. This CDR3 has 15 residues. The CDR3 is CAISQDSTYTGELFF. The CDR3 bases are TGTGCCATCAGTCAGGACAGTACTTACACCGGGGAGCTGTTTTTT.

The CDR3 sequence: CASSEYWTGTSGEQYF. The CDR3 DNA is TGTGCCAGCAGCGAATACTGGACAGGGACCTCAGGCGAGCAGTACTTC. The chain employs TRBV4-2 and TRBJ2-7; 8 nucleotides match TRBD1. The V gene end was trimmed by 5 bases and the J gene end by 6 bases; junction bases not matched to a gene: 15. Germline V gene lookup returns CDR1 LGHNA and CDR2 YNFKEQ. This CDR3 has 16 amino acids.

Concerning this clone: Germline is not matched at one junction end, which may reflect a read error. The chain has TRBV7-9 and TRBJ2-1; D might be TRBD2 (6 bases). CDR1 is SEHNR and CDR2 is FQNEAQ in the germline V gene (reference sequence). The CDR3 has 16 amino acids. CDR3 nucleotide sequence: TGTTCCAGCAGCTTAGTGGAGGGGCAACCCTACAATGAGCAGTTCTTC. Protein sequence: CSSSLVEGQPYNEQFF.

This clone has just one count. In nucleotides, the CDR3 is TGTGCCAGCAGCTGGGACAGCTCCTACGAGCAGTACTTC. Translated, it gives CASSWDSSYEQYF. The V and J genes are TRBV7-6 and TRBJ2-7, with TRBD1 matching over 7 bases. Per germline, CDR1 SGHVS and CDR2 FNYEAQ. The CDR3 consists of 13 residues. V shed 4 bases, J shed 0 bases, and the junction held 0 bases outside the gene matches. Together with reference TRBV7-6 and TRBJ2-7, the CDR3 gives the full variable domain: GAGVSQSPRYKVTKRGQDVALRCDPISGHVSLYWYRQALGQGPEFLTYFNYEAQQDKSGLPNDRFSAERPEGSISTLTIQRTEQRDSAMYRCASSWDSSYEQYFGPGTRLTVT.

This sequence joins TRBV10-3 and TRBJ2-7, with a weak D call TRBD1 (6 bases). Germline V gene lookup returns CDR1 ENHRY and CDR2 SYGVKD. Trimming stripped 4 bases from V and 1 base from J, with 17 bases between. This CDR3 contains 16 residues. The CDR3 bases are TGTGCCATCAGTGGGTCGGATGGGGGCGTATCCTACGAGCAGTACTTC. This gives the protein CAISGSDGGVSYEQYF.

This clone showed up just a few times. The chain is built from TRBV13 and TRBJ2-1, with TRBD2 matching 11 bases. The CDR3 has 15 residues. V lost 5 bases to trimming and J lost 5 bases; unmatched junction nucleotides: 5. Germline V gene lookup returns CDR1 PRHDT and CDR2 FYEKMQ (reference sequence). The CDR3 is CASSVTSGADNEQFF. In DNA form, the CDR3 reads TGTGCCAGCAGCGTGACTAGCGGGGCAGACAATGAGCAGTTCTTC.

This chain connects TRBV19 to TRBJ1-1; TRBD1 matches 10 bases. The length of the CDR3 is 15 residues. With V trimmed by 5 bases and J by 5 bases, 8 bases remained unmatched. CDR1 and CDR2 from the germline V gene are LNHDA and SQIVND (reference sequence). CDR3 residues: CASSPRQGAATEAFF. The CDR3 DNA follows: TGTGCCAGTAGTCCCAGACAGGGGGCAGCGACTGAAGCTTTCTTT. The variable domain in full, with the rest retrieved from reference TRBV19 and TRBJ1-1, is DGGITQSPKYLFRKEGQNVTLSCEQNLNHDAMYWYRQDPGQGLRLIYYSQIVNDFQKGDIAEGYSVSREKKESFPLTVTSAQKNPTAFYLCASSPRQGAATEAFFGQGTRLTVV.

CDR3 residues: CASSLVGVRGLNTEAFF. In nucleotides, the CDR3 is TGTGCCAGCAGCTTAGTTGGCGTCAGGGGGTTGAACACTGAAGCTTTCTTT. This sequence joins TRBV7-9 and TRBJ1-1, with 7 bases that match TRBD1. Germline loops: CDR1 SEHNR, CDR2 FQNEAQ (reference sequence). This CDR3 has 17 amino acids. V was clipped by 1 base and J by 0 bases; unmatched bases: 8.

The CDR3 loop reads CASSRGTGTSGNTIYF. In nucleotides, the CDR3 is TGTGCCAGCAGTAGGGGGACGGGTACCTCTGGAAACACCATATATTTT. V usage is TRBV5-6 and J usage is TRBJ1-3; TRBD1 is a possible D gene (6 bases). Trimming took 5 bases from V and 0 from J, leaving 15 bases between them. This CDR3 region has 16 residues. CDR1 is SGHDT, CDR2 YYEEEE, per germline.

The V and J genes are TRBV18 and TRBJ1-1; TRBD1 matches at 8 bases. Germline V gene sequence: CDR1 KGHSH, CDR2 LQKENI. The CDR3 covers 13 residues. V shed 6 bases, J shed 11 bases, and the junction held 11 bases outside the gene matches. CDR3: CASSQGTGEQAFF. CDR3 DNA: TGTGCCAGCTCCCAGGGGACAGGAGAGCAGGCTTTCTTT. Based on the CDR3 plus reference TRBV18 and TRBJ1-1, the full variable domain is NAGVMQNPRHLVRRRGQEARLRCSPMKGHSHVYWYRQLPEEGLKFMVYLQKENIIDESGMPKERFSAEFPKEGPSILRIQQVVRGDSAAYFCASSQGTGEQAFFGQGTRLTVV.

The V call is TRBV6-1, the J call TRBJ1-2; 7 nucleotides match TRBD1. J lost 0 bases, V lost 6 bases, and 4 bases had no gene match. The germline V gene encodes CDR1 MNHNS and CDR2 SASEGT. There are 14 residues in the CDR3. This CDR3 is CASRQTGPNYGYTF. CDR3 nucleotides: TGTGCCAGCAGACAGACAGGGCCTAACTATGGCTACACCTTC.

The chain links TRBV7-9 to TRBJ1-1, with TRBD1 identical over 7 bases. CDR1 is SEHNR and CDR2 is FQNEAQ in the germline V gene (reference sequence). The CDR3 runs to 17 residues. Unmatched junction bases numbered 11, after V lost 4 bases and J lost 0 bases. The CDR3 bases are TGTGCCAGCAGCTCAATCAAGGGGGCGGTGATGAACACTGAAGCTTTCTTT. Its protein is CASSSIKGAVMNTEAFF.

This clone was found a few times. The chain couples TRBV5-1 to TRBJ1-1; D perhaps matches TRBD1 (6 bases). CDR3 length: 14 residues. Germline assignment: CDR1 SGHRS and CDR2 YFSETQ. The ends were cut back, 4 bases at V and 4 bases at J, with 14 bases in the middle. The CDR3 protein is CASSGTRATTEAFF. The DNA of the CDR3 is TGCGCCAGCAGCGGGACAAGGGCGACCACTGAAGCTTTCTTT.

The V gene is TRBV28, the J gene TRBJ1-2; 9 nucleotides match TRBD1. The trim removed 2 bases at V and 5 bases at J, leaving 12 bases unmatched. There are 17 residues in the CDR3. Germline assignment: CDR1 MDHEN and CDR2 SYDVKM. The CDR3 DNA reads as TGTGCCAGCAGTTTACTCGGCCCGATGGACAGGGGATATGGCTACACCTTC. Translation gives CASSLLGPMDRGYGYTF.

CDR3 nucleotides: TGTGCCAGTAGTATGGGACAGGCCACAGATACGCAGTATTTT. The encoded protein is CASSMGQATDTQYF. The chain couples TRBV19 to TRBJ2-3; 8 bases line up with TRBD1. Germline V gene lookup returns CDR1 LNHDA and CDR2 SQIVND (reference sequence). J was trimmed by 2 bases and V by 3 bases; bases with no gene match: 1. The length of the CDR3 is 14 residues.

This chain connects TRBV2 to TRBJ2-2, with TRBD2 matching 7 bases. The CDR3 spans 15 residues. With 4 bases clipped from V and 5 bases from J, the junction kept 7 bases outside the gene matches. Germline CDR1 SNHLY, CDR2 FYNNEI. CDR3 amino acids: CASSVWEGRTGELFF. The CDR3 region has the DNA TGTGCCAGCAGTGTGTGGGAGGGCCGGACCGGGGAGCTGTTTTTT.

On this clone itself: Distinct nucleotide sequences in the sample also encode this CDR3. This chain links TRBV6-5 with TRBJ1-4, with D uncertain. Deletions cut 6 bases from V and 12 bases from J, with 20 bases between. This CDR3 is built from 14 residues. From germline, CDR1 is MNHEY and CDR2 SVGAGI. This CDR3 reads CASSPARPVLELFF. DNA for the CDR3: TGTGCCAGCAGCCCCGCACGCCCGGTTTTGGAACTGTTTTTT.

Here the CDR3 reads CAISRATGNYGYTF. The CDR3 DNA sequence: TGTGCCATCAGTCGGGCAACAGGGAACTATGGCTACACCTTC. The genes are TRBV10-3 and TRBJ1-2, with a weak D call TRBD1 (6 bases). Trimming stripped 5 bases from V and 2 bases from J, with 12 bases between. The CDR3 runs 14 residues. In germline, CDR1 is ENHRY, CDR2 SYGVKD.

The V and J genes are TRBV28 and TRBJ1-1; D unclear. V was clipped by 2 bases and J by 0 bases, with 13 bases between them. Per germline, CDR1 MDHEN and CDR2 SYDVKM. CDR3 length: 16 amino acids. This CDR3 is CASSLSARGLNTEAFF. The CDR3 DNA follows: TGTGCCAGCAGTTTAAGCGCGCGCGGATTGAACACTGAAGCTTTCTTT.

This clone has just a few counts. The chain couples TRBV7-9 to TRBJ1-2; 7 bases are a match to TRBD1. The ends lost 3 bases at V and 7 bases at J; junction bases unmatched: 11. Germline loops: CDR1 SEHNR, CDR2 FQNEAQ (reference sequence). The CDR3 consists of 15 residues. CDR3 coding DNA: TGTGCCAGCAGCTTCTCCGGACAGGCCCCCGGTGGCTACACCTTC. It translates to CASSFSGQAPGGYTF.

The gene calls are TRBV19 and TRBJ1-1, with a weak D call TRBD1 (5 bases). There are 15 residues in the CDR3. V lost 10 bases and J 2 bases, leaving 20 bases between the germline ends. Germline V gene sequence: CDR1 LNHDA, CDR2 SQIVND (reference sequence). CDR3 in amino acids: CATNPMPGGNTEAFF. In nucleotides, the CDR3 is TGTGCCACCAATCCAATGCCGGGGGGTAACACTGAAGCTTTCTTT.

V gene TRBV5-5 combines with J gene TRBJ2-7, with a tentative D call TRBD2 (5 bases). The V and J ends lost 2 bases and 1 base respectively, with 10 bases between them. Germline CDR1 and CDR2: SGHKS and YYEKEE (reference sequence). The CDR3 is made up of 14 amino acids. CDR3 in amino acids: CASSLGRGSYEQYF. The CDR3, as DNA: TGTGCCAGCAGCTTAGGTAGAGGGTCCTACGAGCAGTACTTC.

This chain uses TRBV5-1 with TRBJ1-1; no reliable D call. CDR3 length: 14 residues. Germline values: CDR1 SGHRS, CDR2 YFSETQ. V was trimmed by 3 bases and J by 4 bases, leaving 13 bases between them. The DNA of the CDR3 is TGCGCCAGCAGCTACCAACTACGTAGCACTGAAGCTTTCTTT. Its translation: CASSYQLRSTEAFF.

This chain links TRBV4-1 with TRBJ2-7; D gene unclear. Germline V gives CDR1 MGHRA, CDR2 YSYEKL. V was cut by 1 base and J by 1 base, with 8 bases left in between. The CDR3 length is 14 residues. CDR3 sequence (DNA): TGCGCCAGCAGCCAAGGTCTTTTTTCCTACGAGCAGTACTTC. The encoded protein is CASSQGLFSYEQYF.

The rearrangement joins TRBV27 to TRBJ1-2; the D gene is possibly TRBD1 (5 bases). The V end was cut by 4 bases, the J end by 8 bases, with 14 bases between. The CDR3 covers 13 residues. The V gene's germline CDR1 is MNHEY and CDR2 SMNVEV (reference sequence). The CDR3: CASSSDRVRGYTF. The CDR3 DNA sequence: TGTGCCAGCAGTTCCGACAGAGTTCGAGGCTACACCTTC.

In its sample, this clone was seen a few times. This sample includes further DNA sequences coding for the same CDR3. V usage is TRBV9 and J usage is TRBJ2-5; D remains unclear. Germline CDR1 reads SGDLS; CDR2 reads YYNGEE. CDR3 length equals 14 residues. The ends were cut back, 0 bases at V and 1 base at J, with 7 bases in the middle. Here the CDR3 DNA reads TGTGCCAGCAGCGTAGGTAGCCTCCAAGAGACCCAGTACTTC. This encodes CASSVGSLQETQYF.